The rows below give T cell receptor beta chains drawn from one sample of a study of blood T cell repertoires in COVID-19. Generated by immunoSEQ multiplex PCR, the TCRdb table keeps only in-frame clones and is missing some. The table includes approximately 86,000 clones, less than 85% detected once. What was sequenced was peripheral blood. The source is a woman between 65 and 79 years old with acute or convalescent COVID-19. Each CDR3 is given with its conserved first and last residue. The D gene is left open where the match is weak. Size is omitted from some rows. Given values are once, few, many or a class for expanded clones.

cdr3_nt,cdr3_aa,j_call,clone_size,v_call,d_call
TGTGCCAGCAGCTTATTCCGGGGGGAGACCCAGTACTTC,CASSLFRGETQYF,TRBJ2-5,-,TRBV7-2,-
TGTGCCAGCAGCCGGGAGACCCGCATGGAAGCTTTCTTT,CASSRETRMEAFF,TRBJ1-1,-,TRBV2,-
TGTGCCAGCAGTTTAACACCGACCTACGAGCAGTACTTC,CASSLTPTYEQYF,TRBJ2-7,-,TRBV12-3/TRBV12-4,-
TGCGCCAGCAGCTTGGCCAATCAGGGGCCCGCCGGGGACACCATATATTTT,CASSLANQGPAGDTIYF,TRBJ1-3,-,TRBV5-1,-
TGTGCCAGCAGCACCCTTGACAGGGCCGCGGAGACCCAGTACTTC,CASSTLDRAAETQYF,TRBJ2-5,-,TRBV5-6,TRBD1
TGTGCCAGCAGCTTAGCGGGACAGTGGGCCATATATTTT,CASSLAGQWAIYF,TRBJ1-3,few,TRBV7-7,TRBD1
TGTGCCAGCAGCTTAGCAGATAGCGGGAGGGCAGGGGCCAACGTCCTGACTTTC,CASSLADSGRAGANVLTF,TRBJ2-6,once,TRBV7-9,TRBD2
TGCGCCAGCAGTGAAACAGGGGGCTATGGCTACACCTTC,CASSETGGYGYTF,TRBJ1-2,-,TRBV10-2,TRBD1
TGCAGCGCGCGCAGGGGCGGGGAGACCCAGTACTTC,CSARRGGETQYF,TRBJ2-5,once,TRBV29-1,-
TGTGCCAGTAGTATATCGGACAGGGGCTCCTACAATGAGCAGTTCTTC,CASSISDRGSYNEQFF,TRBJ2-1,-,TRBV19,TRBD1
TGTGCCAGCTCACCCTTGCGAGACGAGCAGTACTTC,CASSPLRDEQYF,TRBJ2-7,-,TRBV18,-
TGTGCCAGCTCACCGGAGGACAGGTCCACAGATACGCAGTATTTT,CASSPEDRSTDTQYF,TRBJ2-3,-,TRBV18,TRBD1
TGTGCCAGCAGCCCGAACGGTCTGATTCCCGGGGAGCTGTTTTTT,CASSPNGLIPGELFF,TRBJ2-2,-,TRBV7-3,-
TGTGCCAGCTCACCACGACTAGCGGATACCTACGAGCAGTACTTC,CASSPRLADTYEQYF,TRBJ2-7,-,TRBV18,TRBD2
TGTGCCAGCAGCGCGGCGACAGGAGGCTATGAGCAGTTCTTC,CASSAATGGYEQFF,TRBJ2-1,-,TRBV9,-
TGTGCCAGCAGCGTAGTTGGCGGACACTCTGGAAACACCATATATTTT,CASSVVGGHSGNTIYF,TRBJ1-3,-,TRBV9,-
TGTGCCAGCAGCCAAGGGACTAGTTCGGAGACCCAGTACTTC,CASSQGTSSETQYF,TRBJ2-5,-,TRBV14,TRBD2
TGTGCCATCAGTGAGGCCGGGACAGGGGGCTACAATGAGCAGTTCTTC,CAISEAGTGGYNEQFF,TRBJ2-1,-,TRBV10-3,TRBD1
TGTGCCAGCAGTGATGCTTCGACAGCTAATCAGCCCCAGCATTTT,CASSDASTANQPQHF,TRBJ1-5,-,TRBV25-1,-
TGTGCCAGCAGCATACGACTAGCAGATACGCAGTATTTT,CASSIRLADTQYF,TRBJ2-3,once,TRBV7-3,-
TGTGCCAGCAGCCCTGACAGGGGTAAGACTGAAGCTTTCTTT,CASSPDRGKTEAFF,TRBJ1-1,-,TRBV7-8,TRBD1
TGCGCCAGCAGCTTGTCGTTCCCCGGGGAGCTGTTTTTT,CASSLSFPGELFF,TRBJ2-2,-,TRBV5-1,-
TGTGCCAGTAGTCGGGGGTACCGGGAGACCCAGTACTTC,CASSRGYRETQYF,TRBJ2-5,few,TRBV19,-
TGTGCCAGCAGCCACGGACAGGGTGGTTACACCATATATTTT,CASSHGQGGYTIYF,TRBJ1-3,few,TRBV6-5,TRBD1